This T cell receptor beta chain was obtained from a study of human T cells and chemical hapten exposure. The time point: patch test 2, 6 weeks after DPC sensitization. Documented treatment: therapeutic diphenylcyclopropenone sensitization with weekly scalp DPC. Whole-study findings and limits: Donors were affected by alopecia, so their immune reaction might vary from that of healthy individuals.

This clonotype was picked up many times. What it binds is not known. As processed by the authors: Sampled TCR counts reached a median of about 90,000 per sample, with values ranging from roughly 23,224 to 700,000. TCRdb fed the RACE reads into MiXCR, producing one record per CDR3 protein. The V and J calls were determined by TCRdb, not by the authors. This sample has 35,000 to 45,000 distinct CDR3 sequences, with 8.9% found just once. This CDR3 has 14 amino acids. CDR1 and CDR2 (germline): MNHEY, SVGEGT. After removal of 2 bases from V and 2 bases from J, the junction contained 2 bases not matched to a gene.

The gene calls are TRBV6-2 or TRBV6-3 and TRBJ2-7; 8 positions match TRBD2. The receptor comes from a middle-aged woman with alopecia areata. Some clones in this sample may be carry-over from other donors' samples. This sample comprised whole blood, obtained in connection with sensitization to the hapten diphenylcyclopropenone (DPC). The CDR3 region has the DNA TGTGCCAGCAGTTACGGCGGGGGGACCTACGAGCAGTACTTC. Encoded protein: CASSYGGGTYEQYF.